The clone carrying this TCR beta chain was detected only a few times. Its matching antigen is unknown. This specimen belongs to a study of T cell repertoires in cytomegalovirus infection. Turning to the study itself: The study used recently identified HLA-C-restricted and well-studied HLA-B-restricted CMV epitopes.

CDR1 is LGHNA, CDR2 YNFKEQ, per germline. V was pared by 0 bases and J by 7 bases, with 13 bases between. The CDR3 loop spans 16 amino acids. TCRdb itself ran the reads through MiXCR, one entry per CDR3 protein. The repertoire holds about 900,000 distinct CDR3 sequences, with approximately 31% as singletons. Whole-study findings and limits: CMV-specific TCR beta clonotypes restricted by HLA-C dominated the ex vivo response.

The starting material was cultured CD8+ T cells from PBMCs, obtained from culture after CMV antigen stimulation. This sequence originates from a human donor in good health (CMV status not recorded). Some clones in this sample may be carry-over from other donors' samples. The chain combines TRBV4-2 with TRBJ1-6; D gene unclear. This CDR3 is CASSQEENSPNSPLHF. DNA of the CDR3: TGTGCCAGCAGCCAAGAAGAAAACAGTCCCAATTCACCCCTCCACTTT.